Sequencing of this TCR beta chain was carried out in a study of blood T cells in healthy people across ages (dated by TCRdb to between 2014 and 2017). Some background on the complete study: In model experiments, template switching captured roughly one uniquely barcoded TCR beta cDNA molecule for every two T cells. To track age-related changes in TCR beta repertoire diversity, the study relied on deep sequencing normalized with unique cDNA molecular identifiers. Four age groups were formed from the donors: young (average 16 years), middle-aged (around 37), aged (62) and long-lived (around 82). Donors of different ages were randomly distributed across sequencing lanes to avoid experimental bias. For two donors (one aged 18 to 29 and one aged 80 or older), the study analyzed two additional independent replicas of 1 million unique cDNA reads from the same blood draw.

In regard to this clonotype: Its antigen is currently not known. The input lacks base qualities; no much larger clone sits a single base away.

CDR1 and CDR2 were assigned from the germline V gene as SNHLY and FYNNEI. Relative to germline, V is missing 7 bases and J is missing 8 bases, with 7 bases of the junction outside any gene match. Reading from cysteine to phenylalanine, the CDR3 counts 13 amino acids. The sequence is cut down to CDR3 DNA, 39 bases in frame from base 1. The approximately 39 donors, aged about 6 to 95 years, were systemically healthy Caucasian individuals from Russia. Each donor gave roughly 11 milliliters of peripheral blood, drawn into EDTA-treated Vacutainer tubes. Ficoll-Paque density-gradient centrifugation was used to isolate PBMCs, with at least 6 million per sample. Total RNA was extracted from PBMCs with Trizol reagent, with at least 6 micrograms obtained per sample. Naive CD45RAhigh/CD27high T cell percentages were measured by flow cytometry on a PBMC aliquot from every donor. Broader findings and caveats from the paper: As age increased, observed TCR beta diversity per million T cells dropped in a roughly linear way, and a significant reduction was already evident by age about 40. Conclusive comparison of naive and antigen-experienced compartments was prevented by the profiling of bulk unsorted PBMCs. There was a strong correlation between observed TCR beta diversity and the percentage of naive T cells measured by flow cytometry. Estimates of total diversity from one million sequenced T cells were regarded as lower bounds and underestimates. The CMV infection status of donors was not known, potentially confounding age-related changes in expanded clonotypes. Compared with the aged group, the long-lived group had more naive CD4+ T cells, fewer expanded clones and increased TCR diversity, suggesting age selection.

Library construction relied on 5' RACE. The sample was run on an Illumina HiSeq 2500. A second PCR of roughly 6 to 12 cycles was performed with a sample-barcoded 5' primer and a J-beta primer mix. A unique molecular identifier was introduced onto each TCR beta cDNA molecule by a template-switch 5' adaptor carrying 12 random nucleotides. Each sample yielded at least 2.5 million CDR3-containing paired-end reads. First-strand cDNA synthesis was performed from all RNA using the Mint cDNA synthesis kit, with priming by a TRBC-specific oligonucleotide. Following uracil-DNA glycosylase treatment, a first 18-cycle PCR with universal primers M1SS and BC2_uni_R was performed on all cDNA. On the study's bioinformatics: Each sample was normalized by randomly selecting 1 million high-quality reads, each carrying a distinct molecular identifier. Instead of being binned into consensus sequences, reads that shared molecular identifiers were thrown out. MiTCR, run with a Q25 quality threshold and the strictest error-elimination algorithm, handled CDR3 identification, clonotype clustering and error correction. Lower-bound total TCR beta diversity was estimated with a nonparametric unseen species model using Euler transformation. The public reads were quality trimmed at Q25 with fastp and then assembled into clones with MiXCR by TCRdb, keeping productive beta chains. Under each unique CDR3 protein, matching rows form one entry showing the most common genes and DNA. TCRdb, not the authors, supplied the V and J calls. This sample is represented by about 640,000 distinct CDR3 sequences; around three fifths of them were singletons. The top ten clonotypes cover over 30% of the sample.

The sequenced material came from blood. The receptor was derived from a man aged 60-69 years in good health. Recombination linked TRBV2 to TRBJ1-4; TRBD1 matches 7 bases in the middle. In nucleotides, the sequence is TGTGCCAGCAAGACAGGGCTTAACGAAAAACTGTTTTTT. Translated, it gives CASKTGLNEKLFF.